This T cell receptor beta chain derives from a study of Ad26.COV2.S vaccination and SARS-CoV-2 variants. V trimming: 2 bases; J trimming: 5 bases; junction bases outside the gene matches: 7. This CDR3 spans 16 amino acids. Germline V CDR1 and CDR2: MNHEY, SMNVEV (reference sequence). Profiling relied on immunoSEQ multiplex PCR, and the TCRdb table lists in-frame clones only, not all of them. The sample has roughly 380,000 clones, roughly nine tenths seen once; the top ten hold 3% to 5%. The V call is TRBV27, the J call TRBJ2-2, with 8 positions matching TRBD1. This clonotype was sampled from a human donor who had recovered from COVID-19. This sample comprised peripheral blood, obtained after recovery from COVID-19. CDR3 sequence reads: CASSLLDRAWTGELFF. CDR3 DNA: TGTGCCAGCAGTTTACTGGACAGGGCTTGGACCGGGGAGCTGTTTTTT.